One and the same sample provided the 28 T cell receptor beta chains below, sequenced in a study of T cell responses to AZD1222 COVID-19 vaccine. The method was immunoSEQ multiplex PCR; TCRdb's version includes in-frame clones alone and lacks a portion of them. The sample has 110,000 or so clones; roughly 90% are singletons. The material sequenced was peripheral blood, taken on day 0 of AZD1222 vaccination. Every receptor here comes from an adult in good health.

The chain couples TRBV2 to TRBJ2-2; weak D call: TRBD1 (5 bases). Trimming cost V 7 bases and J 5 bases, with 14 bases left between them. There are 14 residues in the CDR3. Per the germline V gene, CDR1 is SNHLY and CDR2 is FYNNEI. The CDR3 sequence is CASKGPRGTGELFF. CDR3 bases: TGTGCCAGCAAAGGCCCTAGGGGAACCGGGGAGCTGTTTTTT.

This rearrangement joins TRBV6-5 to TRBJ2-2, with unresolved D. Germline-derived CDR1 and CDR2 are MNHEY and SVGAGI. The V and J ends lost 5 bases and 2 bases respectively, with 6 bases between them. This CDR3 has 13 residues. Here the CDR3 DNA reads TGTGCCAGCAGTCCTGTCAACACCGGGGAGCTGTTTTTT. The encoded protein is CASSPVNTGELFF.

The chain uses TRBV7-2 and TRBJ1-4; D gene unclear. This CDR3 region has 13 residues. Deletions cut 5 bases from V and 8 bases from J, with 12 bases between. CDR1 and CDR2 (germline): SGHTA, FQGNSA. The CDR3 coding sequence is TGTGCCAGCAGCCTCCGGGGAGGGGAAAAACTGTTTTTT. Translating it yields CASSLRGGEKLFF.

This clone has a single count. This chain links TRBV19 with TRBJ1-3, with a tentative D call TRBD1 (6 bases). Germline V gives CDR1 LNHDA, CDR2 SQIVND (reference sequence). CDR3 length equals 16 residues. V was pared by 3 bases and J by 0 bases, with 12 bases between. The CDR3: CASSISGTLSGNTIYF. The CDR3 nucleotides read TGTGCCAGTAGTATCAGCGGGACACTCTCTGGAAACACCATATATTTT.

V gene TRBV7-3 combines with J gene TRBJ1-5; TRBD1 aligns across 9 bases. The CDR3 is made up of 15 amino acids. The V gene end was trimmed by 5 bases and the J gene end by 4 bases; junction bases not matched to a gene: 6. Germline CDR1 is SGHTA and CDR2 is FQGTGA. CDR3 in DNA: TGTGCCAGCAGCCCCGGACAGGGGATTAATCAGCCCCAGCATTTT. This sequence encodes CASSPGQGINQPQHF.

V usage is TRBV28 and J usage is TRBJ2-1, with 9 bases lining up with TRBD2. The length of the CDR3 is 18 residues. V lost 4 bases to trimming and J lost 9 bases; unmatched junction nucleotides: 19. The germline V gene encodes CDR1 MDHEN and CDR2 SYDVKM. In DNA, the CDR3 is TGTGCCAGCAGTTCACTCAGTGGGCCAGCGGGAGGTGGTAGTGAGCAGTTCTTC. Translation gives CASSSLSGPAGGGSEQFF.

This clone was seen once. The chain is built from TRBV28 and TRBJ2-3; D is ambiguous. This CDR3 spans 15 amino acids. Trimming left V 3 bases short and J 4 bases short, with 14 bases between. Germline CDR1 is MDHEN and CDR2 is SYDVKM. The CDR3 is CASSFEGSPADTQYF. CDR3 nucleotides: TGTGCCAGCAGTTTTGAAGGGTCGCCTGCAGATACGCAGTATTTT.

The rearrangement uses TRBV27 and TRBJ2-2; no reliable D call. V was trimmed by 3 bases and J by 6 bases, leaving 2 bases between them. CDR1 is MNHEY and CDR2 is SMNVEV in the germline V gene (reference sequence). The CDR3 is made up of 11 amino acids. The CDR3 protein is CASSFSGELFF. The CDR3 DNA reads TGTGCCAGCAGTTTTTCCGGGGAGCTGTTTTTT.

This chain connects TRBV7-2 to TRBJ2-7; 9 positions agree with TRBD1. The CDR3 extends over 13 amino acids. Germline CDR1 and CDR2: SGHTA and FQGNSA. V lost 5 bases, J lost 5 bases, and 4 bases stayed unmatched. The CDR3 nucleotides read TGTGCCAGCAGCCCAAGGACAGGGGACGAGCAGTACTTC. Translated: CASSPRTGDEQYF.

This rearrangement joins TRBV7-2 to TRBJ1-5; weak D call: TRBD1 (5 bases). Trimming took off 2 bases at V and 4 bases at J, with 6 bases between the two ends. This CDR3 has 13 residues. In germline, CDR1 is SGHTA, CDR2 FQGNSA. The DNA for the CDR3 is TGTGCCAGCAGCTTACAGGGTAATCAGCCCCAGCATTTT. Amino acids: CASSLQGNQPQHF.

In this sample, this clone turned up once. CDR3 region: CASSQDRVGGAGNTIYF. DNA for the CDR3: TGCGCCAGCAGCCAAGATCGGGTCGGAGGGGCTGGAAACACCATATATTTT. The rearrangement joins TRBV4-3 to TRBJ1-3, with a weak D call TRBD1 (5 bases). Between the trimmed V and J ends, which lost 0 bases and 2 bases, there was a span of 14 bases. There are 17 residues in the CDR3. Germline V gene lookup returns CDR1 LGHNA and CDR2 YSLEER.

The J gene is TRBJ2-5, the V gene TRBV9; D remains ambiguous. Germline V gene data show CDR1 as SGDLS and CDR2 as YYNGEE. This CDR3 is 15 amino acids long. Trimming shortened V by 0 bases and J by 5 bases, and 14 bases separated the two germline ends. CDR3 DNA: TGTGCCAGCAGCGTAGGTCCCGGATTATGGGAGACCCAGTACTTC. It specifies CASSVGPGLWETQYF.

The V call is TRBV7-3, the J call TRBJ2-5; possible D gene TRBD1, 6 bases. Germline V gene data show CDR1 as SGHTA and CDR2 as FQGTGA. V dropped 5 bases and J dropped 4 bases, with 14 bases sitting between them. This CDR3 comprises 14 residues. CDR3 region: CASSGDRWGETQYF. The CDR3 nucleotides read TGTGCCAGCAGCGGAGACAGGTGGGGAGAGACCCAGTACTTC.

V gene TRBV27 combines with J gene TRBJ1-1; unclear D gene. CDR1 is MNHEY, CDR2 SMNVEV, per germline (reference sequence). The V end was cut by 3 bases, the J end by 5 bases, with 10 bases between. This CDR3 has 13 residues. CDR3 sequence reads: CASSFGPGTEAFF. The CDR3 DNA follows: TGTGCCAGCAGTTTTGGTCCCGGGACTGAAGCTTTCTTT.

The J gene is TRBJ1-2, the V gene TRBV28, with D perhaps matching TRBD1 (6 bases). From germline, CDR1 is MDHEN and CDR2 SYDVKM. The CDR3 is 12 residues long. V was clipped by 9 bases and J by 14 bases, with 22 bases between them. CDR3 residues: CASSTDRFVGTF. The CDR3 DNA reads as TGTGCCAGTTCGACCGACAGGTTCGTTGGTACCTTC.

The chain carries TRBV7-9 and TRBJ2-7, with D unclear. The CDR3 is made up of 12 amino acids. Germline CDR1 SEHNR, CDR2 FQNEAQ (reference sequence). Trimming took off 2 bases at V and 11 bases at J, with 13 bases between the two ends. The CDR3 DNA is TGTGCCAGCAGCTTATCCGGCGGTGCTAAGTACTTC. Its translation: CASSLSGGAKYF.

In regard to this clone: Other DNA sequences within the sample encode an identical CDR3. The rearrangement joins TRBV5-4 to TRBJ2-5; 8 positions match TRBD2. In germline, CDR1 is SGHNT, CDR2 YYREEE (reference sequence). V lost 0 bases and J lost 5; bases outside the gene matches: 3. The CDR3 loop spans 14 amino acids. The CDR3: CASSLAGGPETQYF. The CDR3 nucleotides read TGTGCCAGCAGCTTGGCGGGGGGGCCTGAGACCCAGTACTTC. Drawing the rest from reference TRBV5-4 and TRBJ2-5, the complete variable domain is ETGVTQSPTHLIKTRGQQVTLRCSSQSGHNTVSWYQQALGQGPQFIFQYYREEENGRGNFPPRFSGLQFPNYSSELNVNALELDDSALYLCASSLAGGPETQYFGPGTRLLVL.

The J gene is TRBJ2-7, the V gene TRBV2, with 8 bases fitting TRBD2. The germline CDR1 and CDR2 sequences are SNHLY and FYNNEI. V was clipped by 6 bases and J by 5 bases; unmatched bases: 24. The CDR3 runs 19 residues. CDR3 in amino acids: CASRAGGGAIIPSGDEQYF. The CDR3 region has the DNA TGTGCCAGCAGGGCCGGGGGGGGAGCCATAATTCCGAGCGGCGACGAGCAGTACTTC.

This chain connects TRBV5-1 to TRBJ2-1, with 7 nucleotides matching TRBD2. The CDR3 sequence is 16 residues long. Trimming at V came to 0 bases and at J to 0 bases, leaving 3 bases not matched to a gene. Germline assignment: CDR1 SGHRS and CDR2 YFSETQ. CDR3 region: CASSLGRGSSYNEQFF. The CDR3 coding sequence is TGCGCCAGCAGCTTGGGGCGGGGGAGCTCCTACAATGAGCAGTTCTTC. Supplemented by reference TRBV5-1 and TRBJ2-1, the full variable domain reads KAGVTQTPRYLIKTRGQQVTLSCSPISGHRSVSWYQQTPGQGLQFLFEYFSETQRNKGNFPGRFSGRQFSNSRSEMNVSTLELGDSALYLCASSLGRGSSYNEQFFGPGTRLTVL.

This clone has just one count. The chain uses TRBV3-1 (or the pseudogene TRBV3-2) and TRBJ2-1, with TRBD2 matching over 11 bases. J was trimmed by 1 base and V by 4 bases; bases with no gene match: 9. Germline lookup yields CDR1 LGHDT and CDR2 YNNKEL (reference sequence). This CDR3 contains 18 residues. Written as DNA, the CDR3 is TGTGCCAGCAGCCCCTTTCCTAGCGGGGGGCGATCCTACAATGAGCAGTTCTTC. It codes for CASSPFPSGGRSYNEQFF.

The V and J genes are TRBV7-3 and TRBJ2-3; D is undetermined. Germline V gives CDR1 SGHTA, CDR2 FQGTGA. This CDR3 is built from 12 residues. Trimming took off 4 bases at V and 11 bases at J, with 13 bases between the two ends. The CDR3 DNA is TGTGCCAGCAGCTCATTTGGGTCATTGCAGTATTTT. Its translation: CASSSFGSLQYF.

This rearrangement joins TRBV7-8 to TRBJ2-4, with D possibly matching TRBD2 (5 bases). Germline values: CDR1 SGHVS, CDR2 FQNEAQ. CDR3 length: 19 amino acids. V was pared by 1 base and J by 0 bases, with 19 bases between. CDR3 DNA sequence: TGTGCCAGCAGCTTAGGACCGGGATCTCGGAAGATAGCCAAAAACATTCAGTACTTC. Translating it yields CASSLGPGSRKIAKNIQYF.

This clone was detected once. The chain combines TRBV28 with TRBJ1-5; possibly TRBD1 for D (6 bases). Looked up from germline, CDR1 is MDHEN and CDR2 is SYDVKM. V lost 6 bases and J lost 2, with 14 bases in between. This CDR3 comprises 15 residues. The CDR3 spells CASRKQGLGNQPQHF. Here the CDR3 DNA reads TGTGCCAGCAGGAAACAGGGTCTCGGCAATCAGCCCCAGCATTTT.

The rearrangement uses TRBV7-2 and TRBJ2-7; no firm D call. Germline CDR1 and CDR2: SGHTA and FQGNSA. Trimming left V 5 bases short and J 2 bases short, with 10 bases between. CDR3 length: 13 residues. DNA for the CDR3: TGTGCCAGCAGCAAGACGGATACCTACGAGCAGTACTTC. This translates into CASSKTDTYEQYF.

J is TRBJ2-7 and V is TRBV7-2, with TRBD2 identical over 13 bases. This CDR3 spans 15 amino acids. Germline CDR1 SGHTA, CDR2 FQGNSA. The trim removed 3 bases at V and 2 bases at J, leaving 1 base unmatched. CDR3 in amino acids: CASSFGTSGAYEQYF. The CDR3 DNA follows: TGTGCCAGCAGCTTTGGGACTAGCGGGGCCTACGAGCAGTACTTC.

This clone was counted once. The chain is built from TRBV4-3 and TRBJ2-7; D is unresolved. Trimming cost V 0 bases and J 2 bases, with 17 bases left between them. This CDR3 region has 17 residues. Germline CDR1 and CDR2: LGHNA and YSLEER. The CDR3, as DNA: TGCGCCAGCAGCCAAGATAGGCGCGGCGACGGAGCCTACGAGCAGTACTTC. Translated, it gives CASSQDRRGDGAYEQYF.

The V and J genes are TRBV19 and TRBJ1-5; possible D gene TRBD1, 6 bases. Trimming pared 3 bases from V and 6 bases from J, leaving 12 bases between. The CDR3 loop spans 14 amino acids. In germline, CDR1 is LNHDA, CDR2 SQIVND (reference sequence). The CDR3 reads CASSISGGPQPQHF. For the CDR3, the DNA is TGTGCCAGTAGTATCTCCGGGGGGCCTCAGCCCCAGCATTTT.

The rearrangement joins TRBV6-2 or TRBV6-3 to TRBJ2-7; 7 bases are a match to TRBD1. CDR3 length: 14 residues. The V gene end was trimmed by 2 bases and the J gene end by 1 base; junction bases not matched to a gene: 2. Germline CDR1 is MNHEY and CDR2 is SVGEGT. The CDR3 here is CASSYGTASYEQYF. The CDR3 DNA follows: TGTGCCAGCAGTTACGGGACAGCGTCCTACGAGCAGTACTTC.